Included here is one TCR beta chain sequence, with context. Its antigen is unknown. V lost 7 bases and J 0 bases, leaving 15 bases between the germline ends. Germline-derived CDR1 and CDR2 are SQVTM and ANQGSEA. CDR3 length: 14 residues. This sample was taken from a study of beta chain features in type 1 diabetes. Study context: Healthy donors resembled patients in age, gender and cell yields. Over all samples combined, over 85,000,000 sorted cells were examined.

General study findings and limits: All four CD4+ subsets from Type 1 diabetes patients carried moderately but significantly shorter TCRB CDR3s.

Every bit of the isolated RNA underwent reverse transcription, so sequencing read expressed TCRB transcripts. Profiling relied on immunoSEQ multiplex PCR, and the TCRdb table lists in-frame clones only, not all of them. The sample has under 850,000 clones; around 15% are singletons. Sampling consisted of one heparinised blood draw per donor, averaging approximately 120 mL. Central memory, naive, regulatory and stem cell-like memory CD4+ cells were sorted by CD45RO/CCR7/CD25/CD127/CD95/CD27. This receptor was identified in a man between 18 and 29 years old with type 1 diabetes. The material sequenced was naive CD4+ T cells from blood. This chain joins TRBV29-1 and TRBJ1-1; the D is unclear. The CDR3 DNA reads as TGCAGCGCACTGGATGTGGGGATGAACACTGAAGCTTTCTTT. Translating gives CSALDVGMNTEAFF.